This T cell receptor (beta chain) was identified in a study of T-cell memory formation after mild COVID-19 (dated by TCRdb to 2020 to 2023). Regarding the complete study: TCR sequence clusters from the two donors were largely donor specific. Two young, previously healthy adult volunteers, one female and one male, were included in the cohort. In a couple of donors, T-cell clones that expanded and contracted after mild COVID-19 were followed by sequencing TCRalpha and TCRbeta repertoires longitudinally. What the work shows at the level of the full study, not this receptor alone: From day 15 to 85, contracting clones showed balanced CD4/CD8 phenotypes, whereas a second wave of clones that expanded from day 15 to 37 leaned towards CD4+. The study included only a couple of mild cases, and larger cohorts that include severe cases with pre-infection samples were judged to be necessary. The detection of some responding clones in pre-infection memory suggests that pre-existing cross-reactive memory T cells joined the SARS-CoV-2 response. The second-wave clones that peaked on day 37 were not confirmed to be SARS-CoV-2 specific. Contracting CD4+ clones were located mainly in the CM and EM memory subsets, whereas CD8+ clones were found to be enriched in EMRA.

For sequencing, an Illumina NovaSeq 6000 was employed. TCRalpha and TCRbeta cDNA libraries were built by 5'RACE with constant-segment primers, adding sample barcodes and unique molecular identifiers. Trizol reagent was used to extract RNA from every sample. Library amplification was performed in two PCR steps, and a second sample barcode and Illumina TruSeq adapters were introduced in the second step. The libraries were sequenced on an Illumina NovaSeq using 2 x 150 bp paired-end reads. In the paper's pipeline: With migec v1.2.7, reads were demultiplexed and then collapsed into UMI-guided consensus sequences. Using mixcr v2.1.11, the UMI consensuses were aligned to TRA and TRB V and J templates and assembled into clonotypes. Expanded or contracted clonotypes were those called significant by both edgeR and NoisET, with noise models trained on biological replicates. edgeR calls used a false discovery rate-adjusted p below 0.01 and a log2 fold-change threshold of 1. As an exploratory analysis of dynamics, PCA with hierarchical clustering was applied to max-normalized trajectories of the 1000 most abundant clonotypes. Separately sequenced CD4+ and CD8+ repertoires were used to assign the CD4 or CD8 phenotype of responding clones. TCRdb handled the public reads itself, with Q25 trimming in fastp and clone calling in MiXCR, and kept productive beta chains. Rows are combined by CDR3 protein, so each entry shows the most common genes and DNA. The V and J calls were determined by TCRdb, not by the authors. The sample table holds 550,000 to 600,000 distinct CDR3 sequences, of which 15% to 20% were seen once. The ten top clones hold approximately 8.1% of the sample.

Worth noting for this clonotype: Its recognized antigen is unknown. No base qualities exist here, and no much larger clone lies one base off it.

Looking up the germline V gene yields CDR1 MNHEY and CDR2 SVGAGI. Reading from cysteine to phenylalanine, the CDR3 counts 15 amino acids. Just the 45-base CDR3 DNA is kept, in frame starting at base 1. V and J are trimmed by 2 bases and 0 bases, and the gene matches miss 1 base of the junction. Ficoll-Paque density gradient centrifugation was the method used to isolate PBMCs. The material sequenced was PBMCs or a T cell subset sorted from them (not recorded which). This sequence uses TRBV6-5 and TRBJ2-3, with 8 central nucleotides matching TRBD2. The origin of this receptor is an adult woman who had mild COVID-19 (a few samples of this study predate the infection). The sample titles of this study are shuffled in the database, so cell type and time point are left out; the donor was told from shared clones. The DNA is as follows: TGTGCCAGCAGTTACGGCGGGAGGAGCACAGATACGCAGTATTTT. Its amino acids are CASSYGGRSTDTQYF.